This passage covers 17 T cell receptor beta chains from one sample sequenced in a study of tumor and adjacent non-tumor tissue in lung cancer (dated by TCRdb to between 2017 and 2018). RNA was isolated from bulk unsorted tissue, and RNA quality was assessed with a NanoDrop ND-1000 and an Agilent 2100. Normal lung samples were distant non-tumor tissue taken more than 3 cm from the tumor edge. Library preparation was by multiplex PCR. The run used an Illumina HiSeq 2500. TCRbeta libraries were constructed through three rounds of nested PCR with primers (Table S4) according to protocols adapted from ARM-PCR. TCRdb applied fastp at Q25 and MiXCR to the public reads, then kept only in-frame beta chains. One record per CDR3 amino acid sequence lists the most common genes and DNA. In all, the sample holds 70,000 to 95,000 distinct CDR3 sequences, and 76% of those were seen once. Approximately 40% of the sample is taken by the ten largest.

Sequenced input: distant non-tumor lung tissue. These receptors all stem from a man aged 65 to 85 with non-small cell lung cancer.

A word on this clonotype: The junction departs from germline at one end; a sequencing error may be responsible. The V and J genes are TRBV5-4 and TRBJ1-2; no firm D call. The CDR3 has 12 residues. The germline V gene encodes CDR1 SGHNT and CDR2 YYREEE (reference sequence). The CDR3 reads CTSSLYTYDYIF. The CDR3 bases are TGTACCAGCAGCTTGTATACCTATGACTACATCTTC.

In this sample, this clonotype turned up a few times. Possible read error: a much larger clone is one base away. The chain links TRBV6-6 to TRBJ2-1; D unresolved. V was cut by 0 bases and J by 2 bases, with 8 bases left in between. CDR1 is MNHNY, CDR2 SVGAGI, per germline (reference sequence). The CDR3 totals 15 residues. The CDR3 sequence: CASSYSKIPYNEQFF. The CDR3 DNA reads as TGTGCCAGCAGTTACTCGAAGATCCCCTACAATGAGCAGTTCTTC.

Points on this clonotype: Given the absence of the conserved phenylalanine or tryptophan at the CDR3 end, a read error is likely. This chain links TRBV29-1 with TRBJ1-1; no clear D. This CDR3 region has 12 residues. Germline CDR1 is SQVTM and CDR2 is ANQGSEA. CDR3 coding DNA: TGCGGCGTTGAAGACTTAGGAACTGAAGCTTTCTCT. Translated, it gives CGVEDLGTEAFS.

Remarks on this clonotype: The germline gene is not matched at one end of the junction; a read error may be the cause. This chain uses TRBV12-3 or TRBV12-4 with TRBJ1-5, with 8 bases fitting TRBD1. This CDR3 region has 15 residues. In nucleotides, the CDR3 is TGTGCCAACAGTTTAGGGGCAGGGGGCAATCTGCCCCAGCATTTT. Its translation is CANSLGAGGNLPQHF.

Concerning this clonotype: This may arise from a read error, as a much more abundant clone is one base away. The V and J genes are TRBV5-1 and TRBJ2-7; weak D call: TRBD2 (7 bases). CDR3 length equals 14 residues. The V gene's germline CDR1 is SGHRS and CDR2 YFSETQ. The CDR3: CASSPTRGGVEQNF. DNA for the CDR3: TGCGCCAGCAGCCCGACCCGAGGGGGGGTCGAGCAGAACTTC.

On this clonotype: The junction departs from the called germline gene at one end, perhaps through a read error. This chain joins TRBV11-2 and TRBJ1-6; TRBD1 matches at 7 bases. Germline loops: CDR1 SGHAT, CDR2 FQNNGV. CDR3 length: 18 residues. In nucleotides, the CDR3 is TGTGCCAGCAGCTCACGACAGGGAGGAAGTTCCTATAATACACCACTCCACTTT. Residues: CASSSRQGGSSYNTPLHF.

Concerning this clonotype: A much larger clone lies one base from this, so it may be a read error. Lacking the conserved final phenylalanine or tryptophan, this CDR3 likely reflects a read error. The rearrangement uses TRBV24-1 and TRBJ1-5; 7 nucleotides line up with TRBD1. Germline V gene data show CDR1 as KGHDR and CDR2 as SFDVKD. The CDR3 length is 15 residues. With V trimmed by 8 bases and J by 1 base, 7 bases remained unmatched. The CDR3 protein is CATNRTGPSNQPQHY. The CDR3 bases are TGTGCCACCAACCGGACAGGACCAAGCAATCAGCCCCAGCATTAT.

The chain combines TRBV20-1 with TRBJ2-4; no clear D gene. The CDR3 covers 13 residues. The germline V gene has CDR1 DFQATT and CDR2 SNEGSKA (reference sequence). The V gene lost 3 bases and the J gene lost 3 bases, with 9 bases spanning the gap. DNA of the CDR3: TGCAGTGCTAGGACATTTGACAAAAACATTCAGTACTTC. This encodes CSARTFDKNIQYF.

A remark on this clonotype: This may be a read error: a much more frequent sequence differs by one nucleotide. The rearrangement links TRBV28 to TRBJ1-4; D ambiguous. Germline values: CDR1 MDHEN, CDR2 SYDVKM. The V gene lost 2 bases and the J gene lost 5 bases, with 15 bases spanning the gap. This CDR3 spans 16 amino acids. The CDR3 is CASSLEVAVGNEKLFF. CDR3 DNA: TGTGCCAGCAGTTTAGAAGTGGCAGTGGGCAATGAAAAACTGTTTTTT. Full variable domain (missing parts from reference TRBV28 and TRBJ1-4): DVKVTQSSRYLVKRTGEKVFLECVQDMDHENMFWYRQDPGLGLRLIYFSYDVKMKEKGDIPEGYSVSREKKERFSLILESASTNQTSMYLCASSLEVAVGNEKLFFGSGTQLSVL.

With regard to this clonotype: A junction boundary mismatches the germline segment, possibly from a read error. The chain is built from TRBV12-3 or TRBV12-4 and TRBJ1-3; D perhaps matches TRBD1 (5 bases). The CDR3 has 18 amino acids. The chain's CDR3 is CASNRPGTGIGSGNNIYF. Written as DNA, the CDR3 is TGTGCCAGCAATCGTCCCGGGACTGGGATCGGCTCTGGAAACAACATATATTTT.

A word on this clonotype: One end of the junction does not line up with germline, which may come from a read error. The chain uses TRBV11-2 and TRBJ2-5, with 7 bases matching TRBD2. Germline V gene data show CDR1 as SGHAT and CDR2 as FQNNGV. The CDR3 loop spans 13 amino acids. CDR3 sequence: CARSLDPRLAPYF. As DNA, the CDR3 is TGTGCCAGGAGCTTAGATCCTAGACTAGCTCCGTACTTC.

For this clonotype: One junction end disagrees with the germline gene, perhaps due to a read error. The chain has TRBV10-1 and TRBJ2-3; the D gene is possibly TRBD1 (5 bases). The CDR3 is made up of 15 amino acids. Germline CDR1 reads WNHNN; CDR2 reads SYGVQD (reference sequence). Here the CDR3 DNA reads TGCACCAGCAGTGATGGGGCGGTTGGCACAGATACGCAGTATTTT. Its protein is CTSSDGAVGTDTQYF.

Worth noting for this clonotype: A much larger clone is a single base away; this may be a read error. V and J are TRBV28 and TRBJ1-5; D ambiguous. Germline CDR1 MDHEN, CDR2 SYDVKM. There are 14 residues in the CDR3. The CDR3 bases are TGTGCCAGCAATTTATTCGGAGGGTATCAGCCCCAGCATTTT. Translated, it gives CASNLFGGYQPQHF.

This clonotype was detected once. The V gene is TRBV10-1, the J gene TRBJ2-7; D not resolved. The CDR3 has 14 amino acids. V was pared by 3 bases and J by 8 bases, with 17 bases between. Germline loops: CDR1 WNHNN, CDR2 SYGVQD (reference sequence). CDR3 in amino acids: CASSEFTSPYQQYF. CDR3 sequence (DNA): TGCGCCAGCAGTGAATTCACGTCCCCATACCAGCAGTACTTC.

In regard to this clonotype: Possible read error: a much larger clone is one base away. The V gene is TRBV5-5, the J gene TRBJ2-7, with no clear D. Germline-derived CDR1 and CDR2 are SGHKS and YYEKEE (reference sequence). CDR3 length equals 17 residues. V lost 0 bases and J 3 bases, leaving 19 bases between the germline ends. DNA of the CDR3: TGTGCCAGCAGCTTGGTATTTGGTAGCTCTCTCATCTACGAGCAGTACTTC. As protein: CASSLVFGSSLIYEQYF.

V is TRBV20-1 and J is TRBJ2-1, with D unresolved. The CDR3 has 11 residues. Trimming removed 4 bases from V and 5 bases from J, with 6 bases in between. Germline CDR1 is DFQATT and CDR2 is SNEGSKA (reference sequence). In nucleotides, the CDR3 is TGCAGTGCTAAACGGAACAATGAGCAGTTCTTC. Translation gives CSAKRNNEQFF.

Of note for this clonotype: This may arise from a read error, as a much more abundant clone is one base away. The chain's CDR3 is CASRRANGLGTDTQYF. Written as DNA, the CDR3 is TGTGCCAGCAGGCGTGCGAATGGACTAGGCACAGATACGCAGTATTTT. The gene calls are TRBV28 and TRBJ2-3; TRBD2 matches 7 bases. Trimming took 6 bases from V and 1 from J; bases not matched to a gene: 10. Germline V gene sequence: CDR1 MDHEN, CDR2 SYDVKM. The CDR3 loop spans 16 amino acids.